These 28 T cell receptor beta chains share one sample of origin, sequenced in a study of control samples from healthy donors and cancer patients. Sequenced by immunoSEQ multiplex PCR; TCRdb stores in-frame clones only, minus some. The sample carries around 110,000 clones, about 93% recorded once. The sample comprised blood. Receptors were obtained from a man aged 25-45 years in good health.

The chain employs TRBV9 and TRBJ2-3; TRBD1 matches 11 bases. The CDR3 has 15 amino acids. The ends lost 3 bases at V and 3 bases at J; junction bases unmatched: 3. Germline assignment: CDR1 SGDLS and CDR2 YYNGEE. The CDR3 DNA sequence: TGTGCCAGCAGCGCGGACAGGGGGCCTACAGATACGCAGTATTTT. Its translation: CASSADRGPTDTQYF.

The CDR3 region is CASSASSGVGSEQYF. The CDR3 nucleotides read TGCGCCAGCAGCGCCTCTAGCGGGGTCGGAAGCGAGCAGTACTTC. The chain recombines TRBV5-1 with TRBJ2-7, with 9 positions matching TRBD2. The CDR3 has 15 residues. The germline CDR1 and CDR2 sequences are SGHRS and YFSETQ. The V gene end was trimmed by 4 bases and the J gene end by 6 bases; junction bases not matched to a gene: 11.

In its sample, this clone was seen once. The gene calls are TRBV5-6 and TRBJ1-6; TRBD1 matches 7 bases. V lost 4 bases to trimming and J lost 10 bases; unmatched junction nucleotides: 8. The CDR3 contains 14 residues. CDR1 is SGHDT, CDR2 YYEEEE, per germline. CDR3: CASSPRGGRSPLHF. The DNA for the CDR3 is TGTGCCAGCAGCCCGAGAGGGGGCAGGTCACCCCTCCACTTT.

This chain links TRBV10-3 with TRBJ1-4; the D gene is possibly TRBD1 (5 bases). Trimming shortened V by 0 bases and J by 10 bases, and 18 bases separated the two germline ends. The CDR3 covers 16 residues. From germline, CDR1 is ENHRY and CDR2 SYGVKD. The CDR3 DNA reads TGTGCCATCAGTGAGTCTAACCTGGAAGGGGAGGGAAAACTGTTTTTT. It is translated as CAISESNLEGEGKLFF.

The V call is TRBV9, the J call TRBJ2-1; 11 bases match TRBD2. CDR1 is SGDLS, CDR2 YYNGEE, per germline. V lost 4 bases and J lost 0; bases outside the gene matches: 12. CDR3 length: 19 amino acids. The DNA for the CDR3 is TGTGCCAGCAGCCTCGGGACTAGCGGAGCCAGAAGCTCCTACAATGAGCAGTTCTTC. Translating it yields CASSLGTSGARSSYNEQFF.

The rearrangement links TRBV4-1 to TRBJ1-2; 7 positions match TRBD1. The trim removed 4 bases at V and 6 bases at J, leaving 11 bases unmatched. The CDR3 is 15 amino acids. Germline V CDR1 and CDR2: MGHRA, YSYEKL. CDR3 coding DNA: TGCGCCAGCAGCCCGACCTTGGGACAGAGGCATGGCTACACCTTC. Translating it yields CASSPTLGQRHGYTF.

This chain links TRBV14 with TRBJ1-1; unclear D gene. The CDR3 sequence is 11 residues long. The V and J ends lost 0 bases and 6 bases respectively, with 2 bases between them. Germline CDR1 is SGHDN and CDR2 is FVKESK. The CDR3 region has the DNA TGTGCCAGCAGCCAAGATCCTGAAGCTTTCTTT. Translated, it gives CASSQDPEAFF.

The CDR3 sequence: CASSQDLVQKTQYF. The CDR3 DNA is TGTGCCAGCAGCCAAGACCTAGTTCAGAAGACCCAGTACTTC. The V call is TRBV14, the J call TRBJ2-5, with D hard to call. The V end lost 0 bases, the J end lost 6 bases, and 11 bases lay between the germline ends. There are 14 residues in the CDR3. Germline V gene sequence: CDR1 SGHDN, CDR2 FVKESK.

This sequence joins TRBV6-5 and TRBJ1-2, with D unclear. The CDR3 sequence is 12 residues long. CDR1 is MNHEY and CDR2 is SVGAGI in the germline V gene. V gave up 7 bases and J gave up 8 bases, with 14 bases separating them. The CDR3 region is CASTTDRRGYTF. CDR3 nucleotide sequence: TGTGCCAGCACCACGGATCGTCGGGGCTACACCTTC.

The chain joins TRBV19 to TRBJ1-1, with 8 bases aligning to TRBD1. Germline V gene sequence: CDR1 LNHDA, CDR2 SQIVND (reference sequence). The junction had 10 bases not matched to a gene; V was cut back by 9 bases and J by 7 bases. The CDR3 covers 13 residues. Here the CDR3 DNA reads TGTGCCAGCGCAGACAGGGGTAGTCGTGAAGCTTTCTTT. This gives the protein CASADRGSREAFF.

The V and J genes are TRBV5-1 and TRBJ1-3; D ambiguous. Germline V gene lookup returns CDR1 SGHRS and CDR2 YFSETQ. CDR3 length equals 13 residues. Trimming removed 5 bases from V and 1 base from J, with 7 bases in between. The CDR3 loop reads CASSPDSGNTIYF. The CDR3 nucleotides are TGCGCCAGCAGTCCAGATTCTGGAAACACCATATATTTT.

The chain joins TRBV6-1 to TRBJ2-7; TRBD1 is a possible D gene (5 bases). CDR1 MNHNS and CDR2 SASEGT come from the germline V gene. Trimming shortened V by 2 bases and J by 2 bases, and 10 bases separated the two germline ends. The CDR3 runs to 14 residues. CDR3: CASSESGRAYEQYF. In DNA, the CDR3 is TGTGCCAGCAGTGAATCGGGCAGGGCCTACGAGCAGTACTTC.

The V and J genes are TRBV6-6 and TRBJ1-3; perhaps TRBD1 as D (5 bases). The germline V gene encodes CDR1 MNHNY and CDR2 SVGAGI (reference sequence). V lost 7 bases and J lost 0, with 16 bases in between. The CDR3 spans 16 residues. This CDR3 is CASTDPPGSSGNTIYF. The CDR3 DNA sequence: TGTGCCAGCACCGACCCCCCAGGGAGCTCTGGAAACACCATATATTTT.

The CDR3 DNA follows: TGCGCCAGCAGCCAAACCTACGGGAGCCTTTACGAGCAGTACTTC. This sequence encodes CASSQTYGSLYEQYF. The chain uses TRBV4-1 and TRBJ2-7, with a tentative D call TRBD2 (6 bases). Trimming removed 2 bases at V and 4 bases at J, with 15 bases between. Germline-derived CDR1 and CDR2 are MGHRA and YSYEKL. The CDR3 covers 15 residues.

The chain has TRBV19 and TRBJ1-1; tentatively, D is TRBD1 (5 bases). The CDR3 totals 17 residues. Trimming pared 3 bases from V and 2 bases from J, leaving 19 bases between. Germline-derived CDR1 and CDR2 are LNHDA and SQIVND (reference sequence). The CDR3 is CASSINPGEKFNTEAFF. CDR3 DNA: TGTGCCAGTAGTATTAACCCGGGGGAGAAATTCAACACTGAAGCTTTCTTT.

The chain recombines TRBV10-3 with TRBJ1-1; no clear D. Germline values: CDR1 ENHRY, CDR2 SYGVKD. This CDR3 is 17 amino acids long. V was pared by 0 bases and J by 6 bases, with 20 bases between. The CDR3 DNA reads as TGTGCCATCAGTGAGTCGATCATCGTAAAGGGTAGCGCTGAAGCTTTCTTT. Protein product: CAISESIIVKGSAEAFF.

This sequence joins TRBV7-3 and TRBJ2-3, with 12 bases that match TRBD1. Trimming cost V 6 bases and J 4 bases; bases outside gene matches: 2. The CDR3 contains 14 residues. From germline, CDR1 is SGHTA and CDR2 FQGTGA. The CDR3 is CASRGQGAADTQYF. As DNA, the CDR3 is TGTGCCAGCAGGGGACAGGGGGCCGCAGATACGCAGTATTTT.

Regarding this clone: The same CDR3 is also encoded by other DNA sequences in this sample. J is TRBJ1-2 and V is TRBV6-5; D is uncertain. The CDR3 runs to 14 residues. V dropped 6 bases and J dropped 2 bases, with 13 bases sitting between them. In germline, CDR1 is MNHEY, CDR2 SVGAGI. CDR3 in amino acids: CASSPLGGNYGYTF. CDR3 nucleotides: TGTGCCAGCAGCCCCTTAGGAGGGAACTATGGCTACACCTTC.

The chain carries TRBV5-6 and TRBJ1-5; no clear D. The CDR3 loop spans 14 amino acids. Trimming shortened V by 4 bases and J by 4 bases, and 12 bases separated the two germline ends. CDR1 is SGHDT and CDR2 is YYEEEE in the germline V gene. In nucleotides, the CDR3 is TGTGCCAGCAGCCCCCCCGGTCCGAATCAGCCCCAGCATTTT. Translating it yields CASSPPGPNQPQHF.

The chain couples TRBV9 to TRBJ1-4; D might be TRBD1 (5 bases). This CDR3 is 15 amino acids long. With 4 bases removed from V and 6 bases from J, the gap between germline ends came to 16 bases. Germline V gene lookup returns CDR1 SGDLS and CDR2 YYNGEE. In DNA, the CDR3 is TGTGCCAGCAGCCCCTCGGGGGGTGTTGATGAAAAACTGTTTTTT. Translating it yields CASSPSGGVDEKLFF. Looking up the rest from reference TRBV9 and TRBJ1-4 gives the full variable domain: DSGVTQTPKHLITATGQRVTLRCSPRSGDLSVYWYQQSLDQGLQFLIQYYNGEERAKGNILERFSAQQFPDLHSELNLSSLELGDSALYFCASSPSGGVDEKLFFGSGTQLSVL.

The genes are TRBV3-1 (or the pseudogene TRBV3-2) and TRBJ2-3; D gene ambiguous. The CDR3 has 10 residues. CDR1 is LGHDT and CDR2 is YNNKEL in the germline V gene (reference sequence). Trimming took off 1 base at V and 9 bases at J, with 2 bases between the two ends. The CDR3 sequence: CASSQVTQYF. The CDR3 coding sequence is TGTGCCAGCAGCCAAGTCACGCAGTATTTT.

This chain links TRBV19 with TRBJ2-7; 10 bases line up with TRBD1. Trimming at V came to 8 bases and at J to 5 bases, leaving 12 bases not matched to a gene. In germline, CDR1 is LNHDA, CDR2 SQIVND (reference sequence). The CDR3 is 15 amino acids. CDR3 sequence reads: CASSRDRGLEDEQYF. CDR3 in DNA: TGTGCCAGTTCCCGGGACAGGGGTTTAGAGGACGAGCAGTACTTC.

The CDR3: CASSPYGGENTEAFF. Written as DNA, the CDR3 is TGTGCCAGCAGCCCTTACGGGGGGGAGAACACTGAAGCTTTCTTT. J is TRBJ1-1 and V is TRBV6-4; D possibly corresponds to TRBD1 (5 bases). This CDR3 has 15 amino acids. Trimming pared 6 bases from V and 1 base from J, leaving 15 bases between. The germline V gene encodes CDR1 MRHNA and CDR2 SNTAGT.

V is TRBV28 and J is TRBJ2-4; 9 nucleotides line up with TRBD1. After removal of 4 bases from V and 15 bases from J, the junction contained 13 bases not matched to a gene. CDR1 and CDR2 (germline): MDHEN, SYDVKM. This CDR3 is built from 14 residues. DNA for the CDR3: TGTGCCAGCAGTTCGCCGGGACAGGGCCCGATGGGGTACTTC. Protein: CASSSPGQGPMGYF.

The gene calls are TRBV5-1 and TRBJ2-5; either TRBD1 or TRBD2 may fit D (5 bases each). The CDR3 has 14 residues. Germline V gene data show CDR1 as SGHRS and CDR2 as YFSETQ. Trimming shortened V by 3 bases and J by 3 bases, and 12 bases separated the two germline ends. The CDR3 reads CASSSQLGEETQYF. In nucleotides, the CDR3 is TGCGCCAGCAGCTCCCAACTGGGGGAAGAGACCCAGTACTTC.

The CDR3 bases are TGTGCCAGCACCAAACAGGGGACCCCTTACGAGCAGTACTTC. Translation gives CASTKQGTPYEQYF. The chain employs TRBV28 and TRBJ2-7, with TRBD1 matching over 7 bases. The ends lost 7 bases at V and 4 bases at J; junction bases unmatched: 10. This CDR3 has 14 amino acids. Germline CDR1 reads MDHEN; CDR2 reads SYDVKM.

The rearrangement uses TRBV28 and TRBJ1-1; 8 positions agree with TRBD1. CDR3 size: 16 residues. V was pared by 4 bases and J by 3 bases, with 10 bases of the junction left unmatched. The germline V gene has CDR1 MDHEN and CDR2 SYDVKM. DNA for the CDR3: TGTGCCAGCAGTTCGTTCCAGGGGGCAGGGGACACTGAAGCTTTCTTT. Translation gives CASSSFQGAGDTEAFF.

The chain recombines TRBV5-1 with TRBJ1-1; D ambiguous. Germline assignment: CDR1 SGHRS and CDR2 YFSETQ. This CDR3 contains 15 residues. Trimming left V 0 bases short and J 1 base short, with 10 bases between. The CDR3 coding sequence is TGCGCCAGCAGCTTGGGGCGGCCGGAGAACACTGAAGCTTTCTTT. It is translated as CASSLGRPENTEAFF.